This TCR beta chain appears in the sequencing data of a study of T cell repertoires in cytomegalovirus infection. Study-level findings and limits: There were HLA-C-restricted CMV-specific TCR beta clonotypes dominating the ex vivo response.

This clonotype has a count of ten or more. Its specificity is unknown. TCRdb called the reads again in MiXCR, with one record for every CDR3 protein. In the table there are more than 250,000 distinct CDR3 sequences, approximately 13% of which are singletons. Germline lookup yields CDR1 SGHAT and CDR2 FQNNGV. Trimming cost V 5 bases and J 9 bases, with 7 bases left between them. The CDR3 loop spans 11 amino acids. This chain links TRBV11-2 with TRBJ1-4; D is undetermined. The sample taken for sequencing was PBMCs. The receptor comes from a human donor in good health (CMV status not recorded). Some clones in this sample may be carry-over from other donors' samples. CDR3 region: CASSPGQKLFF. The DNA for the CDR3 is TGTGCCAGCAGCCCAGGCCAAAAACTGTTTTTT.